One sample yielded the 22 T cell receptor beta chains listed below, sequenced in a study of T cell changes during pregnancy in multiple sclerosis. Only in-frame clones appear in the TCRdb table, and some are missing; sequencing was by immunoSEQ multiplex PCR. The sample has some 120,000 clones, roughly 97% seen once. This material consisted of peripheral blood, taken after pregnancy. These receptors came from a female donor with multiple sclerosis, enrolled in a pregnancy study.

The chain employs TRBV5-6 and TRBJ2-7; the D is unclear. CDR3 length: 12 residues. Germline CDR1 is SGHDT and CDR2 is YYEEEE. The V and J ends lost 1 base and 3 bases respectively, with 5 bases between them. CDR3 amino acids: CASSLSGYEQYF. The CDR3 DNA sequence: TGTGCCAGCAGCTTGTCAGGCTACGAGCAGTACTTC.

This clone was picked up one time. The chain links TRBV4-2 to TRBJ2-1, with TRBD2 identical over 9 bases. CDR3 size: 17 residues. Germline lookup yields CDR1 LGHNA and CDR2 YNFKEQ. V gave up 1 base and J gave up 4 bases; unmatched junction bases: 8. The CDR3 reads CASSQGGREGFYNEQFF. CDR3 nucleotides: TGTGCCAGCAGCCAAGGCGGGCGGGAGGGTTTTTACAATGAGCAGTTCTTC.

The gene calls are TRBV5-1 and TRBJ2-1, with TRBD2 matching over 10 bases. CDR1 and CDR2 (germline): SGHRS, YFSETQ. This CDR3 has 19 residues. With V trimmed by 4 bases and J by 5 bases, 18 bases remained unmatched. The CDR3 DNA is TGCGCCAGCAGCCCAAGCGGGCTAGCGGGAGCTTTAGGGGACAATGAGCAGTTCTTC. Residues: CASSPSGLAGALGDNEQFF.

V gene TRBV19 combines with J gene TRBJ1-5; weak D call: TRBD1 (5 bases). Germline V gene data show CDR1 as LNHDA and CDR2 as SQIVND (reference sequence). CDR3 size: 15 residues. V lost 3 bases and J lost 1, with 10 bases in between. The CDR3 DNA sequence: TGTGCCAGTAGTATGGGGGGAAGAAGCAATCAGCCCCAGCATTTT. Residues: CASSMGGRSNQPQHF.

In this sample, this clone turned up a few times. This sequence joins TRBV9 and TRBJ1-1; tentatively, D is TRBD1 (6 bases). Germline lookup yields CDR1 SGDLS and CDR2 YYNGEE. V shed 1 base and J shed 0 bases, with 10 bases lying between them. This CDR3 has 15 amino acids. The CDR3 reads CASSVTSGVNTEAFF. CDR3 sequence (DNA): TGTGCCAGCAGCGTAACATCAGGGGTGAACACTGAAGCTTTCTTT.

The chain links TRBV7-8 to TRBJ2-1; D remains ambiguous. Germline CDR1 SGHVS, CDR2 FQNEAQ. The CDR3 covers 11 residues. V lost 3 bases, J lost 11 bases, and 8 bases lay in between. CDR3 region: CASSLRAQQFF. CDR3 bases: TGTGCCAGCAGCTTGCGTGCCCAGCAGTTCTTC.

This clone came up once. V usage is TRBV10-3 and J usage is TRBJ2-5, with 9 bases that match TRBD2. This CDR3 has 15 amino acids. In germline, CDR1 is ENHRY, CDR2 SYGVKD. The trim removed 3 bases at V and 4 bases at J, leaving 6 bases unmatched. CDR3 loop: CAISEMASGAETQYF. As DNA, the CDR3 is TGTGCCATCAGTGAAATGGCTAGCGGGGCAGAGACCCAGTACTTC.

The chain employs TRBV28 and TRBJ2-1, with 12 bases lining up with TRBD2. Germline CDR1 MDHEN, CDR2 SYDVKM. V was clipped by 6 bases and J by 6 bases; unmatched bases: 3. CDR3 length: 14 residues. The CDR3, as DNA: TGTGCCAGCAGGGGGACTAGCGGGTTCAATGAGCAGTTCTTC. Translated, it gives CASRGTSGFNEQFF. Variable domain in full (rest from reference TRBV28 and TRBJ2-1): DVKVTQSSRYLVKRTGEKVFLECVQDMDHENMFWYRQDPGLGLRLIYFSYDVKMKEKGDIPEGYSVSREKKERFSLILESASTNQTSMYLCASRGTSGFNEQFFGPGTRLTVL.

The chain combines TRBV6-5 with TRBJ2-5; D perhaps matches TRBD1 (6 bases). The J call may be mistaken, given a closer DNA end match to TRBJ2-7. The CDR3 is 15 residues long. The germline gives CDR1 MNHEY, CDR2 SVGAGI. CDR3 loop: CASSSSGHPAYEQYF. DNA of the CDR3: TGTGCCAGCAGCTCGTCGGGACACCCTGCCTACGAGCAGTACTTC.

The V gene is TRBV6-1, the J gene TRBJ2-5, with D possibly matching TRBD1 (5 bases). There are 15 residues in the CDR3. V dropped 2 bases and J dropped 6 bases, with 16 bases sitting between them. From germline, CDR1 is MNHNS and CDR2 SASEGT. Here the CDR3 reads CASSERGQLKKTQYF. In nucleotides, the CDR3 is TGTGCCAGCAGTGAAAGGGGTCAGTTGAAAAAGACCCAGTACTTC.

The chain links TRBV7-9 to TRBJ2-7; 11 bases fit TRBD2. Germline values: CDR1 SEHNR, CDR2 FQNEAQ (reference sequence). CDR3 length equals 19 residues. The J segment lost 3 bases and the V segment lost 5 bases, leaving 18 bases of the junction unmatched. The CDR3 loop is CASSHRNTAPGLADYEQYF. CDR3 coding DNA: TGTGCCAGCAGCCATCGAAATACAGCGCCGGGACTAGCGGACTACGAGCAGTACTTC.

This clone was found a few times. This chain uses TRBV28 with TRBJ2-7, with D possibly TRBD1 on 5 matching bases. Trimming removed 2 bases at V and 0 bases at J, with 11 bases between. Germline assignment: CDR1 MDHEN and CDR2 SYDVKM. The CDR3 extends over 15 amino acids. The CDR3 spells CASSLIQAFSYEQYF. CDR3 DNA: TGTGCCAGCAGTTTAATACAGGCTTTCTCCTACGAGCAGTACTTC.

This clone showed up just once. The junction departs from the called germline gene at one end, perhaps through a read error. This sequence joins TRBV18 and TRBJ1-4; D gene unclear. From germline, CDR1 is KGHSH and CDR2 LQKENI. The CDR3 runs to 12 residues. CDR3 in amino acids: CASSPQSLRLFF. The CDR3 DNA reads as TGTGCCAGCTCGCCACAGTCTCTGAGACTGTTTTTT.

This clone was observed a few times. The chain has TRBV7-6 and TRBJ1-1; 9 bases match TRBD1. CDR1 and CDR2 from the germline V gene are SGHVS and FNYEAQ. The CDR3 consists of 11 residues. The trim removed 11 bases at V and 9 bases at J, leaving 7 bases unmatched. The CDR3 region is CALRDRVQAFF. CDR3 nucleotides: TGTGCCCTCCGGGACAGGGTGCAAGCTTTCTTT.

V is TRBV11-2 and J is TRBJ1-1; tentative D call: TRBD1 (6 bases). V lost 1 base and J 1 base, leaving 7 bases between the germline ends. This CDR3 contains 14 residues. The germline V gene has CDR1 SGHAT and CDR2 FQNNGV. The CDR3 loop is CASSLGQANTEAFF. As DNA, the CDR3 is TGTGCCAGCAGCTTAGGACAGGCGAACACTGAAGCTTTCTTT. The variable domain in full, with the rest retrieved from reference TRBV11-2 and TRBJ1-1, is EAGVAQSPRYKIIEKRQSVAFWCNPISGHATLYWYQQILGQGPKLLIQFQNNGVVDDSQLPKDRFSAERLKGVDSTLKIQPAKLEDSAVYLCASSLGQANTEAFFGQGTRLTVV.

The gene calls are TRBV7-2 and TRBJ2-7, with D perhaps TRBD2 (6 bases). V gave up 1 base and J gave up 5 bases, with 9 bases separating them. The CDR3 is 13 residues long. The germline gives CDR1 SGHTA, CDR2 FQGNSA. The chain's CDR3 is CASSLGGGDEQYF. CDR3 nucleotide sequence: TGTGCCAGCAGCTTAGGGGGCGGGGACGAGCAGTACTTC.

This clone was seen a single time. The V gene is TRBV6-4, the J gene TRBJ1-5; D perhaps matches TRBD1 (6 bases). The germline V and J ends were trimmed by 7 bases and 6 bases, with 13 bases remaining between them. Germline V gene sequence: CDR1 MRHNA, CDR2 SNTAGT. This CDR3 has 13 amino acids. CDR3 sequence: CASNRQAGQPQHF. The CDR3 DNA sequence: TGTGCCAGCAATCGACAGGCGGGTCAGCCCCAGCATTTT.

The chain joins TRBV6-1 to TRBJ2-2; 8 positions match TRBD1. V shed 10 bases, J shed 1 base, and the junction held 5 bases outside the gene matches. CDR3 length: 14 amino acids. CDR1 is MNHNS, CDR2 SASEGT, per germline. The DNA for the CDR3 is TGTGCCACCCAGGGGGCAAGGAACACCGGGGAGCTGTTTTTT. Its protein is CATQGARNTGELFF.

The CDR3 bases are TGTGCCACCAGCAGAGAAGGACTGATCAATCAGCCCCAGCATTTT. Protein product: CATSREGLINQPQHF. This rearrangement joins TRBV15 to TRBJ1-5; D gene unclear. V was clipped by 0 bases and J by 3 bases, with 9 bases between them. CDR1 LNHNV and CDR2 YYDKDF come from the germline V gene (reference sequence). This CDR3 spans 15 amino acids. Together with reference TRBV15 and TRBJ1-5, the CDR3 gives the full variable domain: DAMVIQNPRYQVTQFGKPVTLSCSQTLNHNVMYWYQQKSSQAPKLLFHYYDKDFNNEADTPDNFQSRRPNTSFCFLDIRSPGLGDTAMYLCATSREGLINQPQHFGDGTRLSIL.

The rearrangement uses TRBV27 and TRBJ1-5; 7 positions agree with TRBD1. CDR1 is MNHEY and CDR2 is SMNVEV in the germline V gene (reference sequence). The CDR3 length is 15 residues. The V and J ends lost 7 bases and 3 bases, in that order; junction bases with no gene match: 9. CDR3 nucleotides: TGTGCCAGCAAGCCAGACAGGGCGCCCAATCAGCCCCAGCATTTT. Protein sequence: CASKPDRAPNQPQHF.

The V call is TRBV25-1, the J call TRBJ1-1; a possible D gene is TRBD1 (6 bases). The CDR3 contains 17 residues. The germline CDR1 and CDR2 sequences are MGHDK and SYGVNS. The ends were cut back, 2 bases at V and 5 bases at J, with 21 bases in the middle. CDR3 in amino acids: CASSEPGTRGLGTEAFF. DNA of the CDR3: TGTGCCAGCAGTGAACCCGGGACCAGGGGATTGGGAACTGAAGCTTTCTTT.

The chain employs TRBV11-2 and TRBJ1-2; 8 positions agree with TRBD1. Germline V gene lookup returns CDR1 SGHAT and CDR2 FQNNGV. The V and J ends lost 4 bases and 8 bases, in that order; junction bases with no gene match: 6. The CDR3 length is 13 residues. The CDR3 DNA reads as TGTGCCAGCAGCTCTGGCAGGGGGCTCGGCTACACCTTC. Protein product: CASSSGRGLGYTF.